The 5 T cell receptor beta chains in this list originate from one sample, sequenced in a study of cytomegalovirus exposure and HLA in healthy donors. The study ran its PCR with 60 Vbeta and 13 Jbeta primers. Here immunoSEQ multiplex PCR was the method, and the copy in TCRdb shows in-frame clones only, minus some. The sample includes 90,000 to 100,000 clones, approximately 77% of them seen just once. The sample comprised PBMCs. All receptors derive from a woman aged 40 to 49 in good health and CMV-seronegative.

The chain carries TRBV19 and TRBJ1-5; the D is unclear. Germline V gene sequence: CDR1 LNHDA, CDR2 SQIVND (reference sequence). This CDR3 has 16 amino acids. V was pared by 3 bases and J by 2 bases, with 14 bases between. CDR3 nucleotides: TGTGCCAGTAGTATTGGAGGTTCCAATGGCAATCAGCCCCAGCATTTT. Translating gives CASSIGGSNGNQPQHF. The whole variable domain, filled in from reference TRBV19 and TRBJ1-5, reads DGGITQSPKYLFRKEGQNVTLSCEQNLNHDAMYWYRQDPGQGLRLIYYSQIVNDFQKGDIAEGYSVSREKKESFPLTVTSAQKNPTAFYLCASSIGGSNGNQPQHFGDGTRLSIL.

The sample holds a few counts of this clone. Here the CDR3 DNA reads TGCGCCAGCAGCGGGGGTCGGACAGAGATGAACACTGAAGCTTTCTTT. It encodes CASSGGRTEMNTEAFF. The V and J genes are TRBV5-1 and TRBJ1-1; D is perhaps TRBD1 (6 bases). Germline V gives CDR1 SGHRS, CDR2 YFSETQ. Between the trimmed V and J ends, which lost 4 bases and 0 bases, there was a span of 16 bases. There are 16 residues in the CDR3.

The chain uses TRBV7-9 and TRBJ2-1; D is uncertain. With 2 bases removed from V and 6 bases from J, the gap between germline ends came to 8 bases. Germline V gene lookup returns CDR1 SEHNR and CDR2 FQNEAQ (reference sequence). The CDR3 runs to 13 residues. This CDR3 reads CASSLNSINEQFF. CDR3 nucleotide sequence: TGTGCCAGCAGCTTAAACTCGATCAATGAGCAGTTCTTC.

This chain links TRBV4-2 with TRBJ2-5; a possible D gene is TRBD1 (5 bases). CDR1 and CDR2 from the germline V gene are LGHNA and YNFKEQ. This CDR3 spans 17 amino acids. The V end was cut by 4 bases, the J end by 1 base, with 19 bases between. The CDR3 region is CASSPSRGQIIQETQYF. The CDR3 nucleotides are TGTGCCAGCAGCCCCTCCAGAGGACAAATTATCCAAGAGACCCAGTACTTC.

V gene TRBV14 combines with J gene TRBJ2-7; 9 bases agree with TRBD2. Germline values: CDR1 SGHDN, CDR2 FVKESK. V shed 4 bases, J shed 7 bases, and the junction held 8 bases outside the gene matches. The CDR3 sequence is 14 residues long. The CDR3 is CASSLAGALREQYF. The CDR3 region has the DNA TGTGCCAGCAGCCTAGCGGGGGCCTTGAGGGAGCAGTACTTC.